This is a list of T cell receptor beta chains from one sample in a study of regulatory T cells in long-lasting Graves disease. MiXCR was run by TCRdb on the multiplex PCR reads, yielding one entry per CDR3 protein. The table has 520,000 or so distinct CDR3 sequences, about 12% seen once. These data were also filed under a second study, of T cells in Graves' hyperthyroidism and ophthalmopathy.

Sequenced material: peripheral blood mononuclear cells (PBMCs), taken at new diagnosis, from a patient treated with antithyroid drugs. All receptors come from a woman aged 25-40 years with Graves disease. CDR3s include the opening cysteine and the closing phenylalanine or tryptophan. D genes are given only for firm matches. Clone size appears in some rows only: once, few, many, or a class for an expanded clone.

TRBJ1-2,TRBV2,few,TRBD1,TGTGCCAGCAGGACAGGGAACGCTAACTATGGCTACACCTTC,CASRTGNANYGYTF
TRBJ2-7,TRBV19,many,TRBD2,TGTGCCAGTAGTATTGGACGGGGGGCCTACGAGCAGTACTTC,CASSIGRGAYEQYF
TRBJ2-5,TRBV7-8,many,TRBD1,TGTGCCAGCAGCGCCTCCGGGACAGGGGCTGGGGAGACCCAGTACTTC,CASSASGTGAGETQYF
TRBJ1-2,TRBV5-8,many,-,TGTGCCAGCAGCTTGGGAAGGGGACTGCCCTTCTATGGCTACACCTTC,CASSLGRGLPFYGYTF
TRBJ2-3,TRBV4-1,many,TRBD1,TGCGCCAGCAGCCAACTTGGACAGGGCCCAGATACGCAGTATTTT,CASSQLGQGPDTQYF
TRBJ2-1,TRBV19,many,-,TGTGCCAGTAGTACCGGTGGGGCTCTCTTCAATGAGCAGTTCTTC,CASSTGGALFNEQFF
TRBJ2-1,TRBV7-9,many,-,TGTGCCAGCAGCGACCACTTCGATGAGCAGTTCTTC,CASSDHFDEQFF
TRBJ1-5,TRBV29-1,many,-,TGCAGCGTTGAGACGAATAGCAATCAGCCCCAGCATTTT,CSVETNSNQPQHF
TRBJ2-5,TRBV18,-,-,TGTGCCAGCTCACCACGTCAGGGCTCCGGGGAGACCCAGTACTTC,CASSPRQGSGETQYF
TRBJ1-1,TRBV5-1,many,-,TGCGCCAGCAGCTCCAAGACAGGTGTGAACACTGAAGCTTTCTTT,CASSSKTGVNTEAFF
TRBJ2-1,TRBV14,-,TRBD2,TGTGCCAGCAGCCAAGATTTAGCTAGCGGGACCTATGAGCAGTTCTTC,CASSQDLASGTYEQFF
TRBJ1-1,TRBV18,many,-,TGTGCCAGCTCACCACCGGGAGTTCCGACTGAAGCTTTCTTT,CASSPPGVPTEAFF
TRBJ2-7,TRBV6-1,many,-,TGTGCCAGCAGCCCCGGTAGGGGAACCACCTACGAGCAGTACTTC,CASSPGRGTTYEQYF
TRBJ2-2,TRBV7-3,many,-,TGTGCCAGCAGATTGGGACTTGTGAACACCGGGGAGCTGTTTTTT,CASRLGLVNTGELFF
TRBJ2-1,TRBV19,few,TRBD1,TGTGCCAGTAGTGAGACAGGACAGGGATACATAAATGAGCAGTTCTTC,CASSETGQGYINEQFF
TRBJ2-5,TRBV18,many,TRBD1,TGTGCCAGCTCACCCACAGGGGACCAAGAGACCCAGTACTTC,CASSPTGDQETQYF
TRBJ2-3,TRBV19,few,-,TGTGCCAGTAGTGTTGAGGTAGCCCGCGATACGCAGTATTTT,CASSVEVARDTQYF
TRBJ2-7,TRBV7-9,-,-,TGTGCCAGCAGCTTAGCGGGGGAGCTAGGGGAGCAGTACTTC,CASSLAGELGEQYF
TRBJ1-6,TRBV30,many,-,TGTGCCTGGAGTGTATTAAGGGATAATTCACCCCTCCACTTT,CAWSVLRDNSPLHF
TRBJ2-1,TRBV2,many,TRBD2,TGTGCCAGCAGTGGTGGTAGCGGGAGGTTAAATGAGCAGTTCTTC,CASSGGSGRLNEQFF
TRBJ1-4,TRBV20-1,many,-,TGCAGTGCCACTCTCAGGGAGGAAAAACTGTTTTTT,CSATLREEKLFF
TRBJ2-2,TRBV29-1,many,TRBD1,TGCAGCGGGGGGACAGGGAACACCGGGGAGCTGTTTTTT,CSGGTGNTGELFF
TRBJ2-3,TRBV28,many,TRBD1,TGTGCCAGCAGTGATCCGAGGGGACAGGGAACAGATACGCAGTATTTT,CASSDPRGQGTDTQYF
TRBJ2-1,TRBV3-1,many,-,TGTGCCAGCAGTGTAGGAGGGGTTGAGCAGTTCTTC,CASSVGGVEQFF
TRBJ1-3,TRBV2,many,-,TGTGCCAGCAGCCTCAGGAGTCTCGGGAACACCATATATTTT,CASSLRSLGNTIYF
TRBJ1-1,TRBV2,many,-,TGTGCCAGCAGTCAAGACAGTAACACTGAAGCTTTCTTT,CASSQDSNTEAFF
TRBJ1-6,TRBV4-2,-,-,TGTGCCAGCAGCCAAGGGCTAGAGGTAGAGAATTCACCCCTCCACTTT,CASSQGLEVENSPLHF
TRBJ1-3,TRBV12-3/TRBV12-4,many,-,TGTGCCAGCAGACTAGGCAGGAAGGCGGGGGGAAACACCATATATTTT,CASRLGRKAGGNTIYF
TRBJ2-7,TRBV2,-,-,TGTGCCAGCAGCCCATATCCCACGTCTTCCTACGAGCAGTACTTC,CASSPYPTSSYEQYF
TRBJ2-7,TRBV20-1,many,TRBD1,TGCAGTGCTAGAGATTCTTCCAGGGGGCTTGGTGAGCAGTACTTC,CSARDSSRGLGEQYF
TRBJ2-3,TRBV2,many,-,TGTGCCAGCAGTTGGGAGGCTCCTCCAGGGGGTACGCAGTATTTT,CASSWEAPPGGTQYF